Below are 27 T cell receptor beta chains sequenced from a single sample in a study of beta chain features in type 1 diabetes (dated by TCRdb to 2016 to 2018). The method behind the library was the immunoSEQ multiplex PCR assay. The High Capacity cDNA Reverse Transcription Kit was used to reverse transcribe all of the isolated RNA, meaning that expressed TCRB transcripts were what got sequenced. TCRdb obtained this table from immuneACCESS and retained in-frame rearrangements with V and J assigned. These tables miss some clones; where compared with another copy, unresolved V genes account for less than half of the shortfall, and the remainder is unexplained. The table for this sample lists some 640,000 clones; over 11% of them were counted only once. The biggest ten clones account for approximately 0.042% of the sample. Overall study outcomes, separate from this receptor: Type 1 diabetes patients showed a moderate but significant shortening of TCRB CDR3 length in all four CD4+ subsets.

No antigen is known for these receptors. The material sequenced was naive CD4+ T cells from blood. The cell subset or site label on this specimen signifies: true naive CD4+ T cells. These receptors were taken from a man younger than 35 with type 1 diabetes.

The gene calls are TRBV5-1 and TRBJ2-7; possible D gene TRBD1, 6 bases. CDR1 is SGHRS, CDR2 YFSETQ, per germline. V was pared by 4 bases and J by 5 bases, with 13 bases between. This CDR3 is 13 amino acids long. CDR3 coding DNA: TGCGCCAGCAGCATTAACAGGGAAAACGAGCAGTACTTC. Amino acid sequence: CASSINRENEQYF.

This clone was detected a few times. The rearrangement links TRBV30 to TRBJ2-3, with D possibly being TRBD2 (7 bases). The ends were cut back, 1 base at V and 2 bases at J, with 13 bases in the middle. The CDR3 totals 15 residues. Per the germline V gene, CDR1 is GTSNPN and CDR2 is SVGIG (reference sequence). CDR3 residues: CAWSEGGAYTDTQYF. CDR3 DNA sequence: TGTGCCTGGAGTGAGGGGGGGGCTTACACAGATACGCAGTATTTT.

This clone was found many times. This CDR3 is missing its conserved last phenylalanine or tryptophan, likely due to a read error. No DNA is shown, since the ends of the CDR3 on it are uncertain; the CDR3 is the one TCRdb lists. The chain joins TRBV16 to TRBJ1-1; the table's D call of TRBD1 was not tested on the DNA. Both ends counted, the CDR3 spans 13 residues. Germline loops: CDR1 KGHSY, CDR2 FQNENV. CDR3 amino acids: CASSQSGLGRTGY.

Only a few counts were recorded for this clone. The chain recombines TRBV23-1 with TRBJ1-1; TRBD1 might be the D (6 bases). TRBV23-1 is recorded as an ORF, its role being uncertain. Trimming removed 10 bases at V and 0 bases at J, with 18 bases between. This CDR3 contains 15 residues. The CDR3 DNA is TGCGCCACCACCCGCGGGGGCGACATGAACACTGAAGCTTTCTTT. Protein: CATTRGGDMNTEAFF.

The V gene is TRBV11-2, the J gene TRBJ2-1, with unresolved D. Germline values: CDR1 SGHAT, CDR2 FQNNGV. This CDR3 spans 15 amino acids. Trimming shortened V by 2 bases and J by 6 bases, and 14 bases separated the two germline ends. The CDR3 DNA reads as TGTGCCAGCAGCTTAATGGGGAACAATTTCAATGAGCAGTTCTTC. This translates into CASSLMGNNFNEQFF.

This clone was picked up one time. The gene calls are TRBV5-1 and TRBJ2-5, with 11 bases that match TRBD2. V trimming: 3 bases; J trimming: 4 bases; junction bases outside the gene matches: 5. The CDR3 spans 15 residues. Germline assignment: CDR1 SGHRS and CDR2 YFSETQ. The DNA of the CDR3 is TGCGCCAGCAGCTCTGGGACTAGCGGTGGAGAGACCCAGTACTTC. This sequence encodes CASSSGTSGGETQYF.

This clone showed up many times. Other DNA sequences in the same sample also yield this CDR3. This chain links TRBV5-1 with TRBJ2-7; D ambiguous. This CDR3 comprises 11 residues. Germline CDR1 SGHRS, CDR2 YFSETQ. V lost 0 bases and J lost 3, with 1 base in between. The CDR3 region is CASSLDYEQYF. The CDR3 DNA reads as TGCGCCAGCAGCTTGGACTACGAGCAGTACTTC.

This clone has more than one count but fewer than ten. This rearrangement joins TRBV29-1 to TRBJ1-2, with unresolved D. Germline lookup yields CDR1 SQVTM and CDR2 ANQGSEA. V lost 4 bases and J lost 1, with 7 bases in between. This CDR3 is 12 amino acids long. Written as DNA, the CDR3 is TGCAGCGTTGTTACAGTTAACTATGGCTACACCTTC. This codes for CSVVTVNYGYTF.

This sequence joins TRBV28 and TRBJ1-5; D possibly corresponds to TRBD1 (5 bases). Germline V gives CDR1 MDHEN, CDR2 SYDVKM. The CDR3 runs to 14 residues. Between the trimmed V and J ends, which lost 4 bases and 0 bases, there was a span of 7 bases. In DNA, the CDR3 is TGTGCCAGCAGTTCCGGACATAGCAATCAGCCCCAGCATTTT. Translation gives CASSSGHSNQPQHF. The variable domain in full, completed from reference TRBV28 and TRBJ1-5, reads DVKVTQSSRYLVKRTGEKVFLECVQDMDHENMFWYRQDPGLGLRLIYFSYDVKMKEKGDIPEGYSVSREKKERFSLILESASTNQTSMYLCASSSGHSNQPQHFGDGTRLSIL.

The chain joins TRBV2 to TRBJ2-7, with 8 bases matching TRBD2. With V trimmed by 6 bases and J by 3 bases, 10 bases remained unmatched. Germline CDR1 reads SNHLY; CDR2 reads FYNNEI. This CDR3 has 15 residues. This chain's CDR3 is CASRPGLAGNYEQYF. CDR3 in DNA: TGTGCCAGCAGGCCGGGCCTAGCGGGCAACTACGAGCAGTACTTC.

The gene calls are TRBV11-2 and TRBJ2-1; D possibly corresponds to TRBD1 (7 bases). The germline V gene has CDR1 SGHAT and CDR2 FQNNGV. The CDR3 length is 12 residues. The V end lost 7 bases, the J end lost 6 bases, and 10 bases lay between the germline ends. CDR3 bases: TGTGCCAGCACCCAGGGGGGCAATGAGCAGTTCTTC. Residues: CASTQGGNEQFF.

This clone has only one observation. The chain is built from TRBV30 and TRBJ1-1, with D possibly being TRBD1 (6 bases). The V end lost 3 bases, the J end lost 2 bases, and 13 bases lay between the germline ends. Germline V lookup: CDR1 GTSNPN, CDR2 SVGIG (reference sequence). The CDR3 covers 14 residues. CDR3 region: CAWSEGGRNTEAFF. The CDR3 DNA reads as TGTGCCTGGAGCGAGGGGGGTAGAAACACTGAAGCTTTCTTT.

The V gene is TRBV4-1, the J gene TRBJ2-7; the match to TRBD1 covers 8 bases. CDR3 size: 13 residues. CDR1 is MGHRA and CDR2 is YSYEKL in the germline V gene. Losses at the gene ends were 4 bases for V and 3 bases for J; bases not matched to a gene: 2. For the CDR3, the DNA is TGCGCCAGCAGCCTCGGACAGGGCTACGAGCAGTACTTC. It translates to CASSLGQGYEQYF.

The chain links TRBV6-5 to TRBJ2-5; no clear D. The V gene's germline CDR1 is MNHEY and CDR2 SVGAGI. This CDR3 comprises 16 residues. Deletions cut 0 bases from V and 4 bases from J, with 15 bases between. CDR3 bases: TGTGCCAGCAGTTACTCGTCGGGCCCACGGGCAGAGACCCAGTACTTC. Its protein product is CASSYSSGPRAETQYF.

This chain connects TRBV6-6 to TRBJ2-3; no reliable D call. The V gene's germline CDR1 is MNHNY and CDR2 SVGAGI (reference sequence). The CDR3 length is 11 residues. With 4 bases removed from V and 5 bases from J, the gap between germline ends came to 4 bases. In DNA form, the CDR3 reads TGTGCCAGCAGTTCCCAAGATACGCAGTATTTT. Translated, it gives CASSSQDTQYF.

Turning to this clone: Other DNA sequences in this sample translate to the same CDR3. The chain has TRBV14 and TRBJ1-2; D gene ambiguous. CDR1 is SGHDN, CDR2 FVKESK, per germline. CDR3 length equals 12 residues. The V and J ends lost 1 base and 4 bases respectively, with 4 bases between them. The CDR3 region has the DNA TGTGCCAGCAGCCAAGTAGGCTATGGCTACACCTTC. Protein: CASSQVGYGYTF.

In its sample, this clone was seen a few times. The V call is TRBV30, the J call TRBJ2-7, with 11 bases matching TRBD1. Germline assignment: CDR1 GTSNPN and CDR2 SVGIG (reference sequence). V shed 0 bases and J 6 bases; nucleotides not matched to a gene: 4. CDR3 length: 14 residues. The CDR3, as DNA: TGTGCCTGGAGTGTTAGGACAGGGGGCGCCGAGCAGTACTTC. This translates into CAWSVRTGGAEQYF.

The CDR3 sequence is CASSPREEGAACTF. The CDR3, as DNA: TGTGCCAGCTCACCAAGGGAGGAAGGGGCCGCATGCACCTTC. This chain uses TRBV18 with TRBJ1-2; D may be TRBD1 (5 bases). The CDR3 has 14 amino acids. The germline V and J ends were trimmed by 2 bases and 13 bases, with 20 bases remaining between them. Germline V CDR1 and CDR2: KGHSH, LQKENI.

On this clone: Other nucleotide sequences in the sample specify the same CDR3. V and J are TRBV6-1 and TRBJ1-5; D unclear. This CDR3 is built from 11 residues. V lost 1 base and J lost 6, with 1 base in between. Germline-derived CDR1 and CDR2 are MNHNS and SASEGT. This CDR3 reads CASSEGQPQHF. The CDR3 bases are TGTGCCAGCAGTGAAGGTCAGCCCCAGCATTTT.

The V gene is TRBV28, the J gene TRBJ2-7, with 7 nucleotides matching TRBD2. This CDR3 contains 13 residues. V shed 8 bases and J 5 bases; nucleotides not matched to a gene: 9. The germline V gene encodes CDR1 MDHEN and CDR2 SYDVKM. The DNA for the CDR3 is TGTGCCAGCGGATCGGGGGGTCGGGACGAGCAGTACTTC. The encoded protein is CASGSGGRDEQYF.

This clone came up a few times. V gene TRBV4-1 combines with J gene TRBJ2-7, with 7 bases lining up with TRBD1. Per germline, CDR1 MGHRA and CDR2 YSYEKL. The trim removed 4 bases at V and 2 bases at J, leaving 5 bases unmatched. This CDR3 has 14 residues. CDR3 region: CASSLGTATYEQYF. The DNA of the CDR3 is TGCGCCAGCAGCCTCGGGACAGCGACCTACGAGCAGTACTTC.

The chain joins TRBV5-4 to TRBJ1-2; TRBD1 matches at 7 bases. The V gene's germline CDR1 is SGHNT and CDR2 YYREEE (reference sequence). The CDR3 length is 13 residues. Germline trimming cut 2 bases from V and 3 bases from J; bases unmatched to any gene: 1. CDR3: CASSFDRDYGYTF. The CDR3 DNA sequence: TGTGCCAGCAGCTTTGACAGGGACTATGGCTACACCTTC.

This clone was seen only a few times. The DNA for the CDR3 is TGTGCCAGCAGCTTAGTGTTTAAGAGCTCTGGAAACACCATATATTTT. This sequence encodes CASSLVFKSSGNTIYF. The chain uses TRBV7-9 and TRBJ1-3; D remains ambiguous. This CDR3 comprises 16 residues. The V end lost 1 base, the J end lost 0 bases, and 10 bases lay between the germline ends. In germline, CDR1 is SEHNR, CDR2 FQNEAQ (reference sequence).

This clone was observed a handful of times. This rearrangement joins TRBV28 to TRBJ2-5, with D tentatively TRBD2 (5 bases). The CDR3 loop spans 14 amino acids. Germline CDR1 MDHEN, CDR2 SYDVKM. The V end lost 7 bases, the J end lost 2 bases, and 14 bases lay between the germline ends. This CDR3 reads CASTLSRAQETQYF. As DNA, the CDR3 is TGTGCCAGCACCCTATCGAGGGCACAAGAGACCCAGTACTTC.

With regard to this clone: The CDR3 end shows no conserved phenylalanine or tryptophan, and so a read error is likely. It is unclear where the CDR3 begins or ends on the DNA, so no DNA is shown, and the CDR3 is as TCRdb lists it. V and J are TRBV5-6 and TRBJ2-3; the DNA was not compared with TRBD2, the D call given in the table. Germline assignment: CDR1 SGHDT and CDR2 YYEEEE. The CDR3 is made up of 12 amino acids, end residues included. The CDR3: CASSSLAGVPLA.

The chain combines TRBV28 with TRBJ1-1; D is unclear. The germline V and J ends were trimmed by 1 base and 7 bases, with 7 bases remaining between them. CDR1 and CDR2 (germline): MDHEN, SYDVKM. This CDR3 is built from 12 residues. The CDR3 DNA reads TGTGCCAGCAGTTTATCCTGGATTGAAGCTTTCTTT. Its translation is CASSLSWIEAFF.

The sample holds a few counts of this clone. The chain recombines TRBV7-2 with TRBJ2-3; 10 nucleotides agree with TRBD2. The CDR3 loop spans 17 amino acids. The trim removed 5 bases at V and 0 bases at J, leaving 8 bases unmatched. CDR1 is SGHTA and CDR2 is FQGNSA in the germline V gene. CDR3 residues: CASSLLLAGTSTDTQYF. CDR3 sequence (DNA): TGTGCCAGCAGCCTCTTACTAGCGGGGACTAGCACAGATACGCAGTATTTT. Drawing the rest from reference TRBV7-2 and TRBJ2-3, the complete variable domain is GAGVSQSPSNKVTEKGKDVELRCDPISGHTALYWYRQSLGQGLEFLIYFQGNSAPDKSGLPSDRFSAERTGGSVSTLTIQRTQQEDSAVYLCASSLLLAGTSTDTQYFGPGTRLTVL.